Listed below are T cell receptor beta chains from one sample, sequenced in a study of blood T cell repertoires in COVID-19. This table comes from immunoSEQ multiplex PCR, and its TCRdb copy is limited to in-frame clones, with some not included. The table includes about 100,000 clones, about 90% detected once. Material: peripheral blood. These receptor sequences come from a young man in a cohort sampled during active COVID-19. The CDR3 runs from the conserved cysteine through the conserved F or W. D genes are given only for firm matches. Expanded clones get a size class; other rows say once, few or many, or leave the size out.

D,V,J,size,DNA,CDR3
.,TRBV5-4,TRBJ2-1,.,TGTGCCAGCAGCTTGGCGCAGTACAATGAGCAGTTCTTC,CASSLAQYNEQFF
TRBD1,TRBV2,TRBJ1-6,few,TGTGCCAGCACAGGGGGCGGAAATTCACCCCTCCACTTT,CASTGGGNSPLHF
.,TRBV23-1,TRBJ2-4,.,TGCGCCAGCAAACTCCACAGGGTTAGCAAAAACATTCAGTACTTC,CASKLHRVSKNIQYF
.,TRBV7-2,TRBJ1-1,.,TGTGCCAGCAGCTTAGAATGGGACATAAGGACTGAAGCTTTCTTT,CASSLEWDIRTEAFF
TRBD2,TRBV5-6,TRBJ2-7,.,TGTGCCAGCAGCTTCGGCGTCGGGACTAGATTCTACGAGCAGTACTTC,CASSFGVGTRFYEQYF
.,TRBV2,TRBJ2-2,.,TGTGCCAGCAGTGACCCCCGGTGGACCGGGGAGCTGTTTTTT,CASSDPRWTGELFF
.,TRBV7-9,TRBJ2-6,once,TGTGCCAGCAGCCTCGCGGGGGGGGCCAACGTCCTGACTTTC,CASSLAGGANVLTF
.,TRBV28,TRBJ1-2,.,TGTGCCAGCTGGGGCCCCCCTGGCTATGGCTACACCTTC,CASWGPPGYGYTF
.,TRBV5-1,TRBJ2-1,.,TGCGCCAGCAGCTTACGGGAGTTCCCCTACAATGAGCAGTTCTTC,CASSLREFPYNEQFF
.,TRBV7-9,TRBJ1-4,.,TGTGCCAGCAGCCCCCAAGGGCAGGGAGGCGAAAAACTGTTTTTT,CASSPQGQGGEKLFF
.,TRBV6-6,TRBJ1-1,.,TGTGCCAGCAGCCCAGGGCCTGAAGCTTTCTTT,CASSPGPEAFF
TRBD2,TRBV30,TRBJ2-3,.,TGTGCCTGGAGGTTCGCGGGGGGGCGCACAGATACGCAGTATTTT,CAWRFAGGRTDTQYF
TRBD1,TRBV28,TRBJ1-2,.,TGTGCCAGCAGTCTGGGACAGGGGGCTGCCTATGGCTACACCTTC,CASSLGQGAAYGYTF
.,TRBV11-3,TRBJ2-3,.,TGTGCCAGCAGCTTGACTGTATTCAGGGGAAGGACAGATACGCAGTATTTT,CASSLTVFRGRTDTQYF
TRBD2,TRBV27,TRBJ2-1,.,TGTGCCAGCAGTTTAACTAGCGGGGGGGCTTTGGATGAGCAGTTCTTC,CASSLTSGGALDEQFF
TRBD2,TRBV7-9,TRBJ2-1,.,TGTGCCAGCAGCTTAGGTCTAGCGGGGGCTTCCTACAATGAGCAGTTCTTC,CASSLGLAGASYNEQFF
.,TRBV11-2,TRBJ2-1,many,TGTGCCAGCAGCCCGGGGATTGCAGGGGCTAACTACAATGAGCAGTTCTTC,CASSPGIAGANYNEQFF
.,TRBV19,TRBJ2-1,.,TGTGCCAGTAGTATGCAGGGTCTACCCTACAATGAGCAGTTCTTC,CASSMQGLPYNEQFF
TRBD1,TRBV19,TRBJ1-5,.,TGTGCCAGTAGTATGGGACAGTATACCAAAACGTATAGCAATCAGCCCCAGCATTTT,CASSMGQYTKTYSNQPQHF
.,TRBV2,TRBJ2-2,.,TGTGCCAGCAGTGAAACTGGCACCGGGGAGCTGTTTTTT,CASSETGTGELFF
TRBD1,TRBV7-9,TRBJ2-5,.,TGTGCCAGCAGCTTACCTAAGGGACAGGGGGTTGGAGAGACCCAGTACTTC,CASSLPKGQGVGETQYF
TRBD1,TRBV18,TRBJ1-2,.,TGTGCCAGCTCACCATACGACAGGGGAGGGTTTAACTATGGCTACACCTTC,CASSPYDRGGFNYGYTF
TRBD1,TRBV24-1,TRBJ2-1,.,TGTGCCACCAGTGATTACCGGGACAGAGCTTACAATGAGCAGTTCTTC,CATSDYRDRAYNEQFF
TRBD1,TRBV3-1/TRBV3-2,TRBJ1-2,.,TGTGCCAGCAGCCAAGATTCAGGGACAGCGATCTATGGCTACACCTTC,CASSQDSGTAIYGYTF
.,TRBV28,TRBJ2-7,.,TGTGCCAGCAGTTTGCTCCCGGGGGGCGTTTATCCCTACGAGCAGTACTTC,CASSLLPGGVYPYEQYF